This note documents a single TCR beta chain sequence. This clonotype was seen only once. Its cognate antigen has yet to be identified. Base qualities are not at hand, and no much larger clone is one base apart. A single read is weak support. Trimming takes 0 bases from V and 2 bases from J, and the germline ends sit 11 bases apart. The CDR3 contains 15 residues, cysteine and phenylalanine counted. The read is trimmed to its CDR3 DNA, 45 bases read in frame from base 1. Per the germline V gene, SGDLS is the CDR1 and YYNGEE is the CDR2. Synthesis of TCR cDNA relied on 5'RACE template switching, a step that introduced a universal primer site along with unique molecular identifiers. Priming of cDNA synthesis was performed from both the TCR alpha and TCR beta constant segments. Two PCR steps were used to amplify libraries, with sample barcodes and sequencing adapters being added in the second step. Sequencing of libraries was done on Illumina HiSeq 2500 (2x100 bp) or NovaSeq (2x150 bp). The study's processing was this. MIGEC was used to demultiplex reads and collapse the reads into UMI consensus sequences, and MiXCR was used for V(D)J alignment. Clonotypes responding to the vaccine were identified with edgeR on replicate PBMC samples, with the criteria of FDR below 0.01 and a log2 fold change above 5 up to day 15. Each bulk clonotype was labeled CD4 or CD8 based on which sequenced repertoire, CD4 or CD8, contained the clonotype at higher abundance. TCRdb reworked the public reads: Q25 trimming with fastp, MiXCR clone assembly, productive beta chains retained. Entries that share a CDR3 protein sequence are merged under the most common genes and DNA. These V and J calls rely on TCRdb rather than the paper's analysis. The sample data list a few hundred thousand distinct CDR3 sequences, and approximately 16% of these were observed just once. 17% of the sample rests with the top ten.

The sample originates from a study of T cells after yellow fever vaccination (dated by TCRdb to about 2019). About the full investigation: The SMART-Seq v4 Ultra Low Input RNA kit was used to prepare libraries from fractions with low cell numbers. To follow T-cell clones before and after primary and booster YFV17D yellow fever vaccination, bulk TCR alpha and beta repertoires were sequenced over time. Two healthy male donors, one aged 18 to 30 and one aged 30 to 40 years, made up the cohort. Blood was collected at multiple timepoints before and after primary and secondary immunization, and bulk PBMC replicates and cell subsets were isolated.

The treatment or condition label on this specimen signifies: live attenuated yellow fever vaccine strain. Two biological replicates of bulk PBMCs were collected at each blood-draw timepoint. PBMCs were isolated from peripheral blood using a standard Ficoll-Paque protocol. TriZol was used to extract RNA from bulk PBMCs, CD4 and CD8 fractions, and dextramer-positive and dextramer-negative fractions. Study-wide findings and limitations: Computational filtering was needed because FACS-sorted repertoires could contain abundant contaminating clonotypes from the bulk population. Compared with the primary T-cell response, the secondary T-cell response was faster but weaker, reaching its peak on day 5 rather than on day 15. A small share of clonotypes occurred in both CD4 and CD8 compartments, likely arising from convergent recombination. After the booster, most of the clones that had expanded following primary vaccination were detected again (roughly 97% of CD4 and around 90% of CD8), which suggests that memory was broadly maintained. The study included only a couple of donors, which limits how far the findings can be generalized.

The TCR was taken from a man younger than 35 who received the YFV17D yellow fever vaccine. The receptor chain draws on TRBV9 and TRBJ1-2, with the D gene uncertain. Sequences were derived from PBMCs, sampled around 5 days after the first yellow fever vaccination. The DNA sequence is given as TGTGCCAGCAGCGTAGTTGCCGTCGGGAACTATGGCTACACCTTC. The encoded protein is CASSVVAVGNYGYTF.